The clone carrying this TCR beta chain appeared once. Antigen specificity is unknown. PCR was performed a second time for roughly 7 to 12 cycles using a sample-barcoded 5' primer and a J-beta primer mix. Via MiXCR, TCRdb re-called the 5' RACE reads, giving one row per CDR3 protein. Of approximately 960,000 distinct CDR3 sequences in the sample, about 28% were seen once. This sample was taken from a study of blood T cells in healthy people across ages. Study results and limitations: Naive and antigen-experienced cells could not be conclusively compared, given unsorted PBMCs.

V lost 2 bases and J lost 5; bases outside the gene matches: 13. CDR1 is MDHEN and CDR2 is SYDVKM in the germline V gene. The CDR3 sequence is 17 residues long. The same sample was also studied in work on T cells of mothers and their children. That source reports: Whether related or unrelated, pairs show similar shaping of TCR recombination output by thymic selection.

V usage is TRBV28 and J usage is TRBJ1-1; 8 positions match TRBD1. The receptor was derived from a woman aged 40-49 years in good health. Sequenced sample: blood. Here the CDR3 reads CASSLTQGGQALTEAFF. CDR3 coding DNA: TGTGCCAGCAGTTTAACACAGGGGGGACAGGCCTTGACTGAAGCTTTCTTT.